The next 11 T cell receptor beta chains were all read from a single sample in a study of blood T cell repertoires in COVID-19. Using immunoSEQ multiplex PCR, the repertoire was profiled, and TCRdb retains in-frame clones only, with some absent. The profile covers around 270,000 clones, with around 88% appearing a single time and about 0.8% taken by the ten largest. The sequenced material came from peripheral blood. The receptors shown here come from a man aged 25 to 40 with acute or convalescent COVID-19.

The chain uses TRBV7-3 and TRBJ2-1; D is ambiguous. V dropped 2 bases and J dropped 7 bases, with 12 bases sitting between them. The germline gives CDR1 SGHTA, CDR2 FQGTGA. This CDR3 is built from 14 residues. The CDR3 sequence is CASSLGEIGNEQFF. The DNA of the CDR3 is TGTGCCAGCAGCTTAGGAGAAATCGGGAATGAGCAGTTCTTC.

J is TRBJ1-3 and V is TRBV28; 7 positions match TRBD1. V lost 4 bases to trimming and J lost 0 bases; unmatched junction nucleotides: 9. The CDR3 sequence is 17 residues long. Germline V lookup: CDR1 MDHEN, CDR2 SYDVKM. CDR3 loop: CASSSPVGGPSGNTIYF. DNA for the CDR3: TGTGCCAGCAGTTCTCCTGTAGGGGGCCCCTCTGGAAACACCATATATTTT.

The chain joins TRBV6-1 to TRBJ1-2; D is perhaps TRBD1 (6 bases). The CDR3 totals 16 residues. Germline-derived CDR1 and CDR2 are MNHNS and SASEGT. Trimming left V 2 bases short and J 5 bases short, with 18 bases between. In nucleotides, the CDR3 is TGTGCCAGCAGTGAAAATTATGGGGGGGCAGGGTATGGCTACACCTTC. The encoded protein is CASSENYGGAGYGYTF.

CDR3 amino acids: CASSLDPPDRSTGELFF. The CDR3 coding sequence is TGTGCCAGCAGCTTAGACCCTCCCGACAGATCCACCGGGGAGCTGTTTTTT. The chain employs TRBV7-6 and TRBJ2-2; tentative D call: TRBD1 (5 bases). The length of the CDR3 is 17 residues. Germline-derived CDR1 and CDR2 are SGHVS and FNYEAQ. Trimming left V 1 base short and J 4 bases short, with 16 bases between. The variable domain in full, with the rest retrieved from reference TRBV7-6 and TRBJ2-2, is GAGVSQSPRYKVTKRGQDVALRCDPISGHVSLYWYRQALGQGPEFLTYFNYEAQQDKSGLPNDRFSAERPEGSISTLTIQRTEQRDSAMYRCASSLDPPDRSTGELFFGEGSRLTVL.

The CDR3, as DNA: TGTGCCAGCAGCCGCGACCTAGTTGGCGAGCAGTACTTC. Translating gives CASSRDLVGEQYF. J is TRBJ2-7 and V is TRBV14; D gene ambiguous. V was trimmed by 4 bases and J by 6 bases, leaving 13 bases between them. Germline values: CDR1 SGHDN, CDR2 FVKESK. The CDR3 extends over 13 amino acids.

Here the CDR3 reads CASSPRDRKDEKLFF. CDR3 bases: TGTGCCAGCAGCCCCCGGGACAGGAAGGATGAAAAACTGTTTTTT. The chain joins TRBV4-2 to TRBJ1-4; TRBD1 agrees at 8 bases. V lost 4 bases and J lost 6; bases outside the gene matches: 7. Germline-derived CDR1 and CDR2 are LGHNA and YNFKEQ. There are 15 residues in the CDR3.

The chain has TRBV11-2 and TRBJ1-1; D ambiguous. V was cut by 2 bases and J by 8 bases, with 9 bases left in between. Germline V gene sequence: CDR1 SGHAT, CDR2 FQNNGV. This CDR3 comprises 12 residues. The CDR3 protein is CASSLQRWEAFF. The CDR3 nucleotides are TGTGCCAGCAGCTTACAGAGGTGGGAAGCTTTCTTT.

The rearrangement uses TRBV19 and TRBJ1-2, with 8 bases lining up with TRBD1. V lost 8 bases, J lost 5 bases, and 19 bases stayed unmatched. The CDR3 consists of 17 residues. CDR1 and CDR2 from the germline V gene are LNHDA and SQIVND (reference sequence). The chain's CDR3 is CASSPRDRLREPYGYTF. The CDR3 DNA sequence: TGTGCCAGTTCGCCCCGGGACAGGCTTCGGGAGCCTTATGGCTACACCTTC.

This sequence joins TRBV2 and TRBJ1-2, with 7 nucleotides matching TRBD1. Looked up from germline, CDR1 is SNHLY and CDR2 is FYNNEI. The CDR3 has 13 residues. J gave up 4 bases and V 10 bases, and 9 bases lay outside the gene matches. Written as DNA, the CDR3 is TGTGCCATACAAGGGGGCGCCATCTATGGCTACACCTTC. It specifies CAIQGGAIYGYTF. Filled out from reference TRBV2 and TRBJ1-2, the complete variable domain reads EPEVTQTPSHQVTQMGQEVILRCVPISNHLYFYWYRQILGQKVEFLVSFYNNEISEKSEIFDDQFSVERPDGSNFTLKIRSTKLEDSAMYFCAIQGGAIYGYTFGSGTRLTVV.

The chain recombines TRBV30 with TRBJ2-7; 7 positions agree with TRBD2. CDR1 and CDR2 from the germline V gene are GTSNPN and SVGIG (reference sequence). The length of the CDR3 is 13 residues. The trim removed 2 bases at V and 12 bases at J, leaving 13 bases unmatched. The CDR3 spells CAWSPPASGSLYF. Written as DNA, the CDR3 is TGTGCCTGGAGTCCACCCGCTAGCGGATCCTTGTACTTC.

J is TRBJ2-7 and V is TRBV6-2 or TRBV6-3, with D unclear. The CDR3 runs 15 residues. Trimming removed 2 bases at V and 1 base at J, with 12 bases between. Germline CDR1 and CDR2: MNHEY and SVGEGT. DNA of the CDR3: TGTGCCAGCAGTTACCTCCTAGGAAAATCCTACGAGCAGTACTTC. Translation: CASSYLLGKSYEQYF.